This is a list of T cell receptor beta chains from one sample in a study of shared clonotypes between healthy human individuals. Only in-frame clones appear in the TCRdb table, and some are missing; sequencing was by immunoSEQ multiplex PCR. The sample lists about 580,000 clones; 95% to 98% were seen once. Sequencing was performed on naive CD8+ T cells sorted from blood. The receptors originated from a man aged 30-40 years in good health. Both conserved end residues are trimmed from each CDR3. Each record gives: V gene, J gene, CDR3 length, CDR3 protein.

TRBV4-1	TRBJ2-7	14	ASSQGRTGDIYEQY
TRBV27	TRBJ2-7	10	ASRTGVNEQY
TRBV19	TRBJ2-7	11	ASSMYSTYEQY
TRBV13	TRBJ2-7	10	ASSLGLYEQY
TRBV6-5	TRBJ1-1	13	ASSYDRVMNTEAF
TRBV11-3	TRBJ2-6	17	ASSRRGTGTRSGANVLT
TRBV7-3	TRBJ2-1	12	ASSLSGGIGEQF
TRBV9	TRBJ1-3	13	ASTGGQNSGNTIY
TRBV28	TRBJ2-7	12	ASSPDGGPTEQY
TRBV5-1	TRBJ2-7	12	ASSFRQGSYEQY
TRBV27	TRBJ2-6	13	ASSLTGAGANVLT
TRBV27	TRBJ2-1	14	ASSPGGAGALNEQF
TRBV10-1	TRBJ1-1	11	ASRGGLNTEAF
TRBV7-3	TRBJ2-1	13	ASSLGLAGHNEQF
TRBV7-9	TRBJ2-5	11	ASSSPGRETQY
TRBV27	TRBJ2-2	10	ASSLQGGELF
TRBV7-9	TRBJ2-1	11	ASSLGLSNEQF
TRBV27	TRBJ2-5	11	ASSPTSIETQY
TRBV6-1	TRBJ1-2	16	ASSERFRLRGGSYGYT
TRBV28	TRBJ2-2	14	ASSLGSFGNTGELF
TRBV6-6	TRBJ2-1	14	ASSYGKLRSYNEQF
TRBV7-2	TRBJ2-1	11	ASSFYVGNEQF
TRBV13	TRBJ1-5	12	ASSSGHSNQPQH
TRBV29-1	TRBJ2-5	13	SVRAGVLTQETQY
TRBV7-9	TRBJ2-1	14	ASSTSGRAPYNEQF
TRBV6-5	TRBJ2-7	12	ASSYSSGDYEQY
TRBV7-2	TRBJ2-5	14	ASSFASGRTQETQY
TRBV2	TRBJ1-4	10	ASSESGGKLF
TRBV11-2	TRBJ2-7	14	ASSLAWRLGSYEQY
TRBV5-5	TRBJ1-5	13	ASSLGGSGAQPQH
TRBV4-1	TRBJ2-5	13	ASSQDWASQETQY
TRBV7-9	TRBJ2-3	14	ASSFIRASSTDTQY
TRBV27	TRBJ2-7	11	ASSYGLAYEQY
TRBV2	TRBJ1-5	11	ASKGRDNQPQH
TRBV29-1	TRBJ2-7	14	SVGGLTSGRIHEQY
TRBV7-9	TRBJ2-7	13	ASSGAGGPVYEQY
TRBV27	TRBJ2-7	14	ASSFLGGGLSYEQY
TRBV5-1	TRBJ2-7	12	ASSLVREADEQY
TRBV5-1	TRBJ2-3	13	ASSLGLQGTDTQY
TRBV15	TRBJ1-2	12	ATSGGDANYGYT
TRBV7-3	TRBJ2-3	12	ASSLRSPTDTQY
TRBV29-1	TRBJ2-3	11	SVVGAGTDTQY
TRBV4-3	TRBJ2-1	13	ASSQESAWSNEQF
TRBV29-1	TRBJ2-1	15	SVEDLSATSAYNEQF
TRBV25-1	TRBJ2-1	10	ASSELDREAF
TRBV15	TRBJ2-2	13	ATSRDRGSAGELF
TRBV7-2	TRBJ1-5	12	ASSSTGYNQPQH
TRBV7-2	TRBJ2-7	17	ASLLRLPGTSGSSYEQY
TRBV7-8	TRBJ2-3	12	ASSLFRDGDTQY
TRBV18	TRBJ1-1	12	ASSPFGEGTEAF
TRBV9	TRBJ2-1	12	ASSDLGRDNEQF
TRBV29-1	TRBJ2-7	10	SVATGSYEQY
TRBV27	TRBJ2-7	14	ASSLSMAGGAYEQY
TRBV29-1	TRBJ1-2	10	SVVRQNYGYT
TRBV27	TRBJ2-7	11	ASSPRLRSEQY
TRBV4-1	TRBJ2-2	10	ASRDFTGELF
TRBV5-8	TRBJ1-5	17	ASSSGAGQGFNSNQPQH
TRBV19	TRBJ2-7	10	ASSRNLWEQY
TRBV5-8	TRBJ2-7	10	ASLPRAYEQY
TRBV7-2	TRBJ2-7	13	ASSLGLAKSYEQY